This T cell receptor (beta chain) was obtained from a study of blood T cell repertoires in COVID-19. Study in general: The analysed material was cDNA or gDNA that came from T cells, B-cell-depleted T cells, or PBMCs.

Deletions cut 0 bases from V and 1 base from J, with 9 bases between. The CDR3 is made up of 15 amino acids. From germline, CDR1 is SGDLS and CDR2 YYNGEE. The data were produced by immunoSEQ multiplex PCR, yet TCRdb's version contains in-frame clones alone and is incomplete. The sample lists over 250,000 clones; roughly 87% were seen once. This chain connects TRBV9 to TRBJ2-3; D may be TRBD2 (6 bases). Source material: peripheral blood. This receptor was obtained from a human donor in a cohort sampled during active COVID-19. This CDR3 reads CASSVDGTRTDTQYF. DNA of the CDR3: TGTGCCAGCAGCGTAGATGGGACTCGCACAGATACGCAGTATTTT.